This entry lists 17 T cell receptor beta chains sequenced from one sample in a study of PD-L1 blockade in urothelial cancer. Sequencing was performed with immunoSEQ multiplex PCR; in TCRdb, only in-frame clones are kept and a portion is missing. This sample has fewer than 55,000 clones; more than 75% occur once, and the top ten carry about 3.3%. The sample consisted of PBMCs, taken around atezolizumab (anti-PD-L1) treatment. These receptors were taken from a man between 65 and 79 years old with urothelial cancer.

The CDR3 DNA is TGCGCCAGCAGCCCAGGGGGGCTAAGCTCCTACGAGCAGTACTTC. Residues: CASSPGGLSSYEQYF. The rearrangement joins TRBV5-1 to TRBJ2-7, with D maybe TRBD1 (7 bases). Between the trimmed V and J ends, which lost 4 bases and 0 bases, there was a span of 14 bases. Germline lookup yields CDR1 SGHRS and CDR2 YFSETQ. The CDR3 consists of 15 residues. The full variable domain, rest sourced from reference TRBV5-1 and TRBJ2-7, is KAGVTQTPRYLIKTRGQQVTLSCSPISGHRSVSWYQQTPGQGLQFLFEYFSETQRNKGNFPGRFSGRQFSNSRSEMNVSTLELGDSALYLCASSPGGLSSYEQYFGPGTRLTVT.

V and J are TRBV7-6 and TRBJ2-3; no definite D call. The V gene lost 5 bases and the J gene lost 6 bases, with 9 bases spanning the gap. Germline CDR1 SGHVS, CDR2 FNYEAQ. This CDR3 comprises 12 residues. The CDR3 nucleotides are TGTGCCAGCAGCGCCGGGTGGGATACGCAGTATTTT. This translates into CASSAGWDTQYF.

The chain has TRBV4-2 and TRBJ2-1; 12 bases match TRBD1. After removal of 1 base from V and 8 bases from J, the junction contained 3 bases not matched to a gene. This CDR3 is 15 amino acids long. Germline CDR1 reads LGHNA; CDR2 reads YNFKEQ. CDR3 bases: TGTGCCAGCAGCCAAGCCGGGACAGGGGGCGATGAGCAGTTCTTC. Its protein product is CASSQAGTGGDEQFF.

V is TRBV5-6 and J is TRBJ2-1; no firm D call. The germline V gene encodes CDR1 SGHDT and CDR2 YYEEEE. Deletions cut 4 bases from V and 2 bases from J, with 13 bases between. The CDR3 has 15 amino acids. CDR3: CASSPPPQAYNEQFF. CDR3 in DNA: TGTGCCAGCAGCCCTCCCCCCCAGGCCTACAATGAGCAGTTCTTC.

This clone was counted once. The chain recombines TRBV18 with TRBJ2-1; the match to TRBD2 covers 7 bases. The germline V gene has CDR1 KGHSH and CDR2 LQKENI. The CDR3 consists of 17 residues. V dropped 3 bases and J dropped 3; count of bases not matched to a gene: 11. CDR3 bases: TGTGCCAGCTCACCGCCGGGACTAAGCTCTCACTACAATGAGCAGTTCTTC. Translation gives CASSPPGLSSHYNEQFF.

The V gene is TRBV15, the J gene TRBJ1-4; D not resolved. With 0 bases removed from V and 5 bases from J, the gap between germline ends came to 10 bases. This CDR3 is built from 15 residues. Germline-derived CDR1 and CDR2 are LNHNV and YYDKDF (reference sequence). The CDR3 region has the DNA TGTGCCACCAGCAGAGAAAGGATACTAAATGAAAAACTGTTTTTT. Translating gives CATSRERILNEKLFF.

The chain has TRBV30 and TRBJ2-2, with D possibly matching TRBD2 (5 bases). Trimming took off 1 base at V and 5 bases at J, with 11 bases between the two ends. The germline V gene has CDR1 GTSNPN and CDR2 SVGIG (reference sequence). The CDR3 is 14 amino acids. Written as DNA, the CDR3 is TGTGCCTGGAGTGATCCTCCGGGGACCGGGGAGCTGTTTTTT. Translation: CAWSDPPGTGELFF.

The chain joins TRBV6-6 to TRBJ2-7; 8 bases map to TRBD2. CDR3 length: 14 amino acids. CDR1 MNHNY and CDR2 SVGAGI come from the germline V gene (reference sequence). V trimming: 10 bases; J trimming: 5 bases; junction bases outside the gene matches: 13. As DNA, the CDR3 is TGTGCCACCTCGACTAGGCGGGAGGCCCACGAGCAGTACTTC. This sequence encodes CATSTRREAHEQYF.

The chain uses TRBV7-8 and TRBJ1-1, with D unresolved. There are 13 residues in the CDR3. The germline CDR1 and CDR2 sequences are SGHVS and FQNEAQ. V was trimmed by 1 base and J by 1 base, leaving 4 bases between them. CDR3: CASSLVRNTEAFF. CDR3 bases: TGTGCCAGCAGCTTAGTCAGGAACACTGAAGCTTTCTTT. The full variable domain, with the rest looked up from reference TRBV7-8 and TRBJ1-1, is GAGVSQSPRYKVAKRGQDVALRCDPISGHVSLFWYQQALGQGPEFLTYFQNEAQLDKSGLPSDRFFAERPEGSVSTLKIQRTQQEDSAVYLCASSLVRNTEAFFGQGTRLTVV.

The rearrangement links TRBV5-1 to TRBJ1-2; 7 bases map to TRBD1. The CDR3 is 12 amino acids. The V and J ends lost 2 bases and 6 bases, in that order; junction bases with no gene match: 1. Germline assignment: CDR1 SGHRS and CDR2 YFSETQ. The CDR3 region is CASSFDRDGYTF. CDR3 in DNA: TGCGCCAGCAGCTTCGACAGGGATGGCTACACCTTC.

The V call is TRBV7-2, the J call TRBJ2-6; D remains ambiguous. From germline, CDR1 is SGHTA and CDR2 FQGNSA. The ends were cut back, 3 bases at V and 1 base at J, with 10 bases in the middle. The CDR3 sequence is 16 residues long. The CDR3 spells CASSFQALSGANVLTF. The DNA of the CDR3 is TGTGCCAGCAGCTTCCAGGCATTATCTGGGGCCAACGTCCTGACTTTC.

The CDR3: CATATSGGPDTQYF. For the CDR3, the DNA is TGTGCCACCGCGACTAGCGGGGGACCAGATACGCAGTATTTT. The chain carries TRBV14 and TRBJ2-3; 12 nucleotides match TRBD2. This CDR3 spans 14 amino acids. V gave up 10 bases and J gave up 4 bases; unmatched junction bases: 6. The germline V gene has CDR1 SGHDN and CDR2 FVKESK.

The chain carries TRBV9 and TRBJ1-2; D may be TRBD1 (5 bases). Trimming shortened V by 4 bases and J by 8 bases, and 15 bases separated the two germline ends. Germline V lookup: CDR1 SGDLS, CDR2 YYNGEE. The CDR3 runs to 13 residues. CDR3 amino acids: CASSLRDAGGYTF. The DNA of the CDR3 is TGTGCCAGCAGCCTCCGGGACGCGGGGGGCTACACCTTC.

V and J are TRBV6-1 and TRBJ1-1; D is uncertain. From germline, CDR1 is MNHNS and CDR2 SASEGT. V was cut by 7 bases and J by 0 bases, with 6 bases left in between. The CDR3 is 12 amino acids. The CDR3 nucleotides are TGTGCCAGCACCCGCGTGAACACTGAAGCTTTCTTT. As protein: CASTRVNTEAFF.

The chain joins TRBV9 to TRBJ1-3, with a possible D match to TRBD1 (5 bases). Germline lookup yields CDR1 SGDLS and CDR2 YYNGEE. The CDR3 contains 16 residues. V dropped 0 bases and J dropped 0 bases, with 10 bases sitting between them. The DNA of the CDR3 is TGTGCCAGCAGCGTAGATGGGGGGTACTCTGGAAACACCATATATTTT. Amino acids: CASSVDGGYSGNTIYF.

The chain employs TRBV5-1 and TRBJ1-1; D ambiguous. V was trimmed by 0 bases and J by 1 base, leaving 13 bases between them. The CDR3 runs 16 residues. The germline V gene encodes CDR1 SGHRS and CDR2 YFSETQ. The chain's CDR3 is CASSLEGGLPNTEAFF. In DNA form, the CDR3 reads TGCGCCAGCAGCTTGGAAGGCGGACTCCCGAACACTGAAGCTTTCTTT. The entire variable domain, with the rest obtained from reference TRBV5-1 and TRBJ1-1, is as follows: KAGVTQTPRYLIKTRGQQVTLSCSPISGHRSVSWYQQTPGQGLQFLFEYFSETQRNKGNFPGRFSGRQFSNSRSEMNVSTLELGDSALYLCASSLEGGLPNTEAFFGQGTRLTVV.

The chain uses TRBV5-1 and TRBJ2-7; the match to TRBD1 covers 9 bases. This CDR3 region has 18 residues. V lost 2 bases and J lost 5; bases outside the gene matches: 17. CDR1 is SGHRS, CDR2 YFSETQ, per germline. Written as DNA, the CDR3 is TGCGCCAGCAGCTTAAGACAGACAGGGGGTAATTTTTGGGACGAGCAGTACTTC. Protein product: CASSLRQTGGNFWDEQYF.